This T cell receptor (beta chain) was sequenced during a study of T cell responses to AZD1222 COVID-19 vaccine. Unmatched junction bases numbered 9, after V lost 6 bases and J lost 1 base. CDR1 is MDHEN and CDR2 is SYDVKM in the germline V gene. This CDR3 region has 15 residues. Sequencing was performed with immunoSEQ multiplex PCR; in TCRdb, only in-frame clones are kept and a portion is missing. The data contain some 83,000 clones, about 88% of them seen just once; the ten biggest clones take up just over 5.5%. The sequencing here drew on peripheral blood, taken 28 days after the second AZD1222 dose. The sequence derives from an adult who received the AZD1222 COVID-19 vaccine. The chain links TRBV28 to TRBJ2-7; TRBD1 aligns across 7 bases. In DNA form, the CDR3 reads TGTGCCAGCAGCCGGTTGACAGGGCTATCCTACGAGCAGTACTTC. Protein: CASSRLTGLSYEQYF.